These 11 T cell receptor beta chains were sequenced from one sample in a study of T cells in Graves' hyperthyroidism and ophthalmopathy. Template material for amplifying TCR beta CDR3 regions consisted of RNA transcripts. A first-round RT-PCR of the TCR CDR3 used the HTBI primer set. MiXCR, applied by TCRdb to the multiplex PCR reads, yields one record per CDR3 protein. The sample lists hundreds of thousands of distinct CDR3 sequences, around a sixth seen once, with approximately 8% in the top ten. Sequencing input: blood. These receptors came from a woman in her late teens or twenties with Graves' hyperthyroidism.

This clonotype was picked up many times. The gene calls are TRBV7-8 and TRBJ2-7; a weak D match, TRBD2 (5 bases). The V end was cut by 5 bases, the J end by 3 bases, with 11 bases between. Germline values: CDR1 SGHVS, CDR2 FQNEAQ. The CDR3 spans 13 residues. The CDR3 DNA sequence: TGTGCCAGCAGCAAGCGGATTTTCTACGAGCAGTACTTC. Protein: CASSKRIFYEQYF.

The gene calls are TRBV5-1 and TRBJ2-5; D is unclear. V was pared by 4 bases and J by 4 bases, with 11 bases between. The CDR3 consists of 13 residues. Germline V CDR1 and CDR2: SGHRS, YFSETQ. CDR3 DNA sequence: TGCGCCAGCAGCCCAGGCATGCGAGAGACCCAGTACTTC. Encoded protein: CASSPGMRETQYF.

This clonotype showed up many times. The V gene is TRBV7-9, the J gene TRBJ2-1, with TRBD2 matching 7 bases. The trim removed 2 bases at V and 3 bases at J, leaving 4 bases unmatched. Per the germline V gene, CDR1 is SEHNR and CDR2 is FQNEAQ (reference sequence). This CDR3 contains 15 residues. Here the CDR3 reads CASSLTGGLYNEQFF. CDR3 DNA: TGTGCCAGCAGCTTAACGGGAGGCCTCTACAATGAGCAGTTCTTC.

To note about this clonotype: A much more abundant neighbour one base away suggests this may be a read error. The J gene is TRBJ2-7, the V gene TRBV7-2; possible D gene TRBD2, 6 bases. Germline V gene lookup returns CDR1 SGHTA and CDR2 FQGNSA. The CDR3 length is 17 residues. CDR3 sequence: CASSQDRAGWGIDERYF. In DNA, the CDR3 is TGTGCCAGCAGCCAAGACAGAGCGGGCTGGGGTATCGACGAGCGGTACTTC.

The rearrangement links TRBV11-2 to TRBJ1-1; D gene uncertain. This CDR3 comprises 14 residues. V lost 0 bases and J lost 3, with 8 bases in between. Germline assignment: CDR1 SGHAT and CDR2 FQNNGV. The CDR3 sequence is CASSLEVGHTEAFF. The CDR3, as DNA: TGTGCCAGCAGCTTAGAAGTCGGGCACACTGAAGCTTTCTTT.

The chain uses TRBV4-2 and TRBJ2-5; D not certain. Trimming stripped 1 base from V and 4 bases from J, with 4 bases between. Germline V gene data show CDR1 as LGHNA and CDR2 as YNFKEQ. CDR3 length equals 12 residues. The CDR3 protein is CASSQARETQYF. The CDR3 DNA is TGTGCCAGCAGCCAAGCACGAGAGACCCAGTACTTC.

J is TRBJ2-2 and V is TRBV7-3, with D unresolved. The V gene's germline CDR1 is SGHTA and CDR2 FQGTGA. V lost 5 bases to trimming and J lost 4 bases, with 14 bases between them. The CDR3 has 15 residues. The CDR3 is CASSPGQAGTGELFF. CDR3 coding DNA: TGTGCCAGCAGCCCTGGCCAAGCAGGCACCGGGGAGCTGTTTTTT.

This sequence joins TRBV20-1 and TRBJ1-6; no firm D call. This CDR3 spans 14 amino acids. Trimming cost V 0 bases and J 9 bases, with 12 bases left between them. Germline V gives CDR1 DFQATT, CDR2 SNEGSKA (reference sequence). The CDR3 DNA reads TGCAGTGCTAGAGATCCAGGTGACGGTTCACCCCTCCACTTT. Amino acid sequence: CSARDPGDGSPLHF.

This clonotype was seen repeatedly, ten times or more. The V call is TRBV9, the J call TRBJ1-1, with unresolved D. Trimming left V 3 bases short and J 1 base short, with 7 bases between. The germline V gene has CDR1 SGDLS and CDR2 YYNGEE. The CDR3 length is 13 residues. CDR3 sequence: CASSAHKNTEAFF. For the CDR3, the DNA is TGTGCCAGCAGCGCCCACAAGAACACTGAAGCTTTCTTT.

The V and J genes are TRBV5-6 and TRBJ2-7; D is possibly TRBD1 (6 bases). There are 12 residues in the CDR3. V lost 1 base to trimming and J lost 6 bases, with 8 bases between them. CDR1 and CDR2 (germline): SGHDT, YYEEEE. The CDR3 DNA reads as TGTGCCAGCAGCTTGTGGACAGCCGAGCAGTACTTC. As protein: CASSLWTAEQYF.

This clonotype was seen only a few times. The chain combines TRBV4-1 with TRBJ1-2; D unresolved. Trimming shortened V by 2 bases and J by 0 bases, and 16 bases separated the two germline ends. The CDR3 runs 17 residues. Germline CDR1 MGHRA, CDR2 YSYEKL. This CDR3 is CASSQRSSGGTNYGYTF. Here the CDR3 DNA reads TGCGCCAGCAGCCAACGTTCGTCGGGAGGTACTAACTATGGCTACACCTTC.